The T cell receptor beta chain under discussion was sequenced for a study of blood T cell repertoires in COVID-19. Study as a whole: The analysed material was cDNA or gDNA that came from T cells, B-cell-depleted T cells, or PBMCs.

This clone was detected only once. Profiled with immunoSEQ multiplex PCR; TCRdb holds only in-frame clones, not every one. Of about 200,000 clones in the sample, 75% to 85% are singletons; the top ten hold 7% to 8.5%. The CDR3 contains 13 residues. Deletions cut 6 bases from V and 4 bases from J, with 13 bases between. Sequenced input: PBMCs or T cells enriched from blood (not recorded which). The chain couples TRBV12-3 or TRBV12-4 to TRBJ2-7, with D maybe TRBD1 (5 bases). The sequence came from a woman in her thirties or forties with acute COVID-19. Here the CDR3 reads CASSPTDSYEQYF. The CDR3 nucleotides read TGTGCCAGCAGCCCCACCGACAGTTACGAGCAGTACTTC.